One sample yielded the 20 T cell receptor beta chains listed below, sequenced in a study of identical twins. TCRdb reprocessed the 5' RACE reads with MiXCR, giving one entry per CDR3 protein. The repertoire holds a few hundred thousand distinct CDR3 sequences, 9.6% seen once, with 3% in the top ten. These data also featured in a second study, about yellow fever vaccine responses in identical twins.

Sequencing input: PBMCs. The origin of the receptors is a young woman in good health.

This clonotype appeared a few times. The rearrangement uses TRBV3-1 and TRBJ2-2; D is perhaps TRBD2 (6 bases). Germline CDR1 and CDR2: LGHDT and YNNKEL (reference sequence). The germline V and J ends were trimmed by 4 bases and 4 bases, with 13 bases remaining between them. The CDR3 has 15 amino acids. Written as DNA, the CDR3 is TGTGCCAGCAGCCGGGAAGGCGGGGTCACCGGGGAGCTGTTTTTT. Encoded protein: CASSREGGVTGELFF.

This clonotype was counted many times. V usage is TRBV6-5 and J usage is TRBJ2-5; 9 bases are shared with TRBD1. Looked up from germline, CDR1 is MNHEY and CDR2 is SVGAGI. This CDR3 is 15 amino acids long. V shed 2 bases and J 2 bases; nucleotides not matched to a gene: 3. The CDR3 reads CASSYDRGIQETQYF. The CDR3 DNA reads TGTGCCAGCAGTTACGACAGGGGGATACAAGAGACCCAGTACTTC.

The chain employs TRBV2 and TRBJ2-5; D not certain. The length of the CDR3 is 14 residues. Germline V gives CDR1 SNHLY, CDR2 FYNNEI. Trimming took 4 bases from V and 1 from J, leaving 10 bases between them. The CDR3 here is CASSGSKGQETQYF. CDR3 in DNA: TGTGCCAGCAGTGGGTCAAAGGGCCAAGAGACCCAGTACTTC.

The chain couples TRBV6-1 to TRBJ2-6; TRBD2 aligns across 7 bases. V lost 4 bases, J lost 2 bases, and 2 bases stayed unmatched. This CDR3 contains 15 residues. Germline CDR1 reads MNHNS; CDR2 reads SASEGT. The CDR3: CASSAGGAGANVLTF. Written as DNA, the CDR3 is TGTGCCAGCAGTGCTGGGGGGGCTGGGGCCAACGTCCTGACTTTC.

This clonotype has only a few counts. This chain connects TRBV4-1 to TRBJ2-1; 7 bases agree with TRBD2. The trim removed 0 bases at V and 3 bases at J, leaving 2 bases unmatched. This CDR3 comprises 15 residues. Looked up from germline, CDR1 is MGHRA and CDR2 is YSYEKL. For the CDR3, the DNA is TGCGCCAGCAGCCAAGACGGGGGGTACTACAATGAGCAGTTCTTC. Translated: CASSQDGGYYNEQFF.

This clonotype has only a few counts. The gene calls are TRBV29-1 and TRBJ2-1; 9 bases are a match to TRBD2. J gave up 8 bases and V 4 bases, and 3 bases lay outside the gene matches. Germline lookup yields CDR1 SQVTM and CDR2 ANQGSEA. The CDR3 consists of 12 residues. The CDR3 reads CSVVVAGDEQFF. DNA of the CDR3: TGCAGCGTTGTGGTAGCGGGAGATGAGCAGTTCTTC.

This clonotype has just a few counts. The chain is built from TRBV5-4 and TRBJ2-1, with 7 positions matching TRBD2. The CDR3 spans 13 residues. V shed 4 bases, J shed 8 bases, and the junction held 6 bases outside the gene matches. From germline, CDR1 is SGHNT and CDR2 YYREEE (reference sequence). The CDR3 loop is CASSPGLTYEQFF. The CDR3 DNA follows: TGTGCCAGCAGCCCGGGACTAACCTATGAGCAGTTCTTC.

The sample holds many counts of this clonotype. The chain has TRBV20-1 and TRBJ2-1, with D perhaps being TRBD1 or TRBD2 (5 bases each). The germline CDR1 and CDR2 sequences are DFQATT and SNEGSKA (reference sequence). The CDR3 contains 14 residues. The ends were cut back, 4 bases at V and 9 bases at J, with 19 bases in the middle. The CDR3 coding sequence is TGCAGTGCTATTAGCCGGGACCACCCTATTGAGCAGTTCTTC. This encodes CSAISRDHPIEQFF.

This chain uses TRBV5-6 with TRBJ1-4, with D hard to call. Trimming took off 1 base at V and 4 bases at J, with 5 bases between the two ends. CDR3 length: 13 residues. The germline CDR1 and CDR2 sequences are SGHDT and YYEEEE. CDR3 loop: CASSLWFNEKLFF. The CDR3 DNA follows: TGTGCCAGCAGCTTGTGGTTTAATGAAAAACTGTTTTTT. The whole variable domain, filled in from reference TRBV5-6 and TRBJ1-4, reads DAGVTQSPTHLIKTRGQQVTLRCSPKSGHDTVSWYQQALGQGPQFIFQYYEEEERQRGNFPDRFSGHQFPNYSSELNVNALLLGDSALYLCASSLWFNEKLFFGSGTQLSVL.

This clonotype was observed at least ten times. The DNA for the CDR3 is TGCGCCAGCAGACTGCGGGTTCTCTCCTACGAGCAGTACTTC. It codes for CASRLRVLSYEQYF. The chain joins TRBV4-1 to TRBJ2-7, with D perhaps TRBD2 (5 bases). The CDR3 totals 14 residues. V was clipped by 6 bases and J by 0 bases, with 12 bases between them. CDR1 is MGHRA, CDR2 YSYEKL, per germline.

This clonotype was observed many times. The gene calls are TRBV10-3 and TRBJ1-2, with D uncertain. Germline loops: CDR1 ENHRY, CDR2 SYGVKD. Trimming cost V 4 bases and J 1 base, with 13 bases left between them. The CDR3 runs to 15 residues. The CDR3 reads CAISGPWGDNYGYTF. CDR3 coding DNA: TGTGCCATCAGTGGGCCTTGGGGAGATAACTATGGCTACACCTTC.

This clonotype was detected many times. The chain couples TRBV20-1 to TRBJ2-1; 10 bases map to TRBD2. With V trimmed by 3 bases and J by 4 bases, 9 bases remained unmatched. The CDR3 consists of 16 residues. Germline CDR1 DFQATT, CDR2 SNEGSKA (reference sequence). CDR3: CSARVSSGSLYNEQFF. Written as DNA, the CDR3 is TGCAGTGCTAGGGTATCTAGCGGGAGCTTGTACAATGAGCAGTTCTTC.

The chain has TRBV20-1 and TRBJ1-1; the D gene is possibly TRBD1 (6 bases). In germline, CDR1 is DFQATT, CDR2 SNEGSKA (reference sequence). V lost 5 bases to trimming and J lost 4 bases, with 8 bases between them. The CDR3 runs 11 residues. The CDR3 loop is CSAYRVTEAFF. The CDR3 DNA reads TGCAGTGCTTACAGGGTCACTGAAGCTTTCTTT.

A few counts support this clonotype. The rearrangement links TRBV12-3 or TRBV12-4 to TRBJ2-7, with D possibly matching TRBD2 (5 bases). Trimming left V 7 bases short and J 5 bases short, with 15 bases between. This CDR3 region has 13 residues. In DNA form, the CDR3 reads TGTGCCAGCAACCTACTAGGAGCCCACGAGCAGTACTTC. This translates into CASNLLGAHEQYF.

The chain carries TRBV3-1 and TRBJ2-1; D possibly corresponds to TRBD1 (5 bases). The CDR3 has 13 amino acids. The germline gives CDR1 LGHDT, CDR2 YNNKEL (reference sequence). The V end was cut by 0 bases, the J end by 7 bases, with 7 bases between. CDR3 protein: CASSQERGNEQFF. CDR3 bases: TGTGCCAGCAGCCAAGAAAGGGGTAATGAGCAGTTCTTC.

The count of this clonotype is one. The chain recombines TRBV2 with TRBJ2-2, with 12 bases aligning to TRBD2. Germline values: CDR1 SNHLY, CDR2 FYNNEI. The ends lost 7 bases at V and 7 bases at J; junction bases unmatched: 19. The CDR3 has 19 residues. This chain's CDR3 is CASNRGQPGLAGKGGELFF. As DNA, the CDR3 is TGTGCCAGCAACCGGGGCCAACCTGGACTAGCGGGAAAGGGCGGGGAGCTGTTTTTT.

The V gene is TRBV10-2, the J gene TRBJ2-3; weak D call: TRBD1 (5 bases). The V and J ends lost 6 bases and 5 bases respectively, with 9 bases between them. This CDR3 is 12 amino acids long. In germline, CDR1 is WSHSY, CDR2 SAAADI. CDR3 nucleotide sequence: TGCGCCAGCAGGGGGCCCCAAGATACGCAGTATTTT. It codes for CASRGPQDTQYF.

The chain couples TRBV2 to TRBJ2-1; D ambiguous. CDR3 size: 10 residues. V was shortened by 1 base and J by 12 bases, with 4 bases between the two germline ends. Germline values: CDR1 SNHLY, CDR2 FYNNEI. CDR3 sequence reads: CASSEDAQFF. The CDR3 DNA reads TGTGCCAGCAGTGAAGACGCGCAGTTCTTC.

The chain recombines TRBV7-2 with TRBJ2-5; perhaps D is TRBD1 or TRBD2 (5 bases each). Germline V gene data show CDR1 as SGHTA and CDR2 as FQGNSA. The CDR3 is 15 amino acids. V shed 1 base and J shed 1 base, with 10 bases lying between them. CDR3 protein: CASSLVRGPQETQYF. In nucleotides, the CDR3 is TGTGCCAGCAGCTTAGTACGGGGACCCCAAGAGACCCAGTACTTC.

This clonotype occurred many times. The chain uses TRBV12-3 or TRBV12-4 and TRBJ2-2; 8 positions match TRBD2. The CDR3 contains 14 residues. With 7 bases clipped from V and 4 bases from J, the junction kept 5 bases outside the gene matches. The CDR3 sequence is CASKGAGVTGELFF. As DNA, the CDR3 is TGTGCCAGCAAAGGAGCGGGAGTCACCGGGGAGCTGTTTTTT.